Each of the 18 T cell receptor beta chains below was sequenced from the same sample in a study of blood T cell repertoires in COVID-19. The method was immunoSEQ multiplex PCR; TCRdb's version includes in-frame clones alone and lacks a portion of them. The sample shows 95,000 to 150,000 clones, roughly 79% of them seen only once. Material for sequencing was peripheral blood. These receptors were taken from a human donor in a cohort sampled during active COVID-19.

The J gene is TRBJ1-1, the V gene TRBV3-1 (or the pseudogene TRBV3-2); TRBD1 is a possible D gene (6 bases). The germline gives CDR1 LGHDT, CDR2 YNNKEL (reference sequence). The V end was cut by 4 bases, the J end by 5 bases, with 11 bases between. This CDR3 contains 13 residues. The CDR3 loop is CASSPGGWTEAFF. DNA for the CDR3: TGTGCCAGCAGCCCGGGGGGCTGGACTGAAGCTTTCTTT.

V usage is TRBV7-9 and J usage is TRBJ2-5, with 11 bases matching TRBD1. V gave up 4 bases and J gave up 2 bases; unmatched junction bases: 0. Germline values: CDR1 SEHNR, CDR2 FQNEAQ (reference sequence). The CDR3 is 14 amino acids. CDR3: CASSWDRGQETQYF. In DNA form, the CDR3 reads TGTGCCAGCAGCTGGGACAGGGGGCAAGAGACCCAGTACTTC.

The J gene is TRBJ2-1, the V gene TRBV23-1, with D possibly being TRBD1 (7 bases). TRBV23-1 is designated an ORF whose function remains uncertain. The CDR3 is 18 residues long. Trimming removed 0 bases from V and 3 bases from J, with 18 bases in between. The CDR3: CASSQSTEGTEVYNEQFF. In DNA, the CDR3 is TGCGCCAGCAGTCAATCGACGGAGGGGACAGAAGTCTACAATGAGCAGTTCTTC.

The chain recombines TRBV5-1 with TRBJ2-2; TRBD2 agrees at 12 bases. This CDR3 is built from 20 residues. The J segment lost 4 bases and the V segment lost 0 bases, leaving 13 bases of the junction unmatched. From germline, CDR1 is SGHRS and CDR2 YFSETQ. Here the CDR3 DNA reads TGCGCCAGCAGCTTGGATCCCAAGCCTTCTAGCGGGAGGGCCACCGGGGAGCTGTTTTTT. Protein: CASSLDPKPSSGRATGELFF.

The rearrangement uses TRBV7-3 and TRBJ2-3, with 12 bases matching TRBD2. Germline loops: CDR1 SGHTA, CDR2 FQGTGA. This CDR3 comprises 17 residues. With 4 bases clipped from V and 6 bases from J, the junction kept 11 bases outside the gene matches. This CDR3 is CASSSRGASGGVDTQYF. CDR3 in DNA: TGTGCCAGCAGCTCCCGCGGGGCTAGCGGGGGGGTGGATACGCAGTATTTT.

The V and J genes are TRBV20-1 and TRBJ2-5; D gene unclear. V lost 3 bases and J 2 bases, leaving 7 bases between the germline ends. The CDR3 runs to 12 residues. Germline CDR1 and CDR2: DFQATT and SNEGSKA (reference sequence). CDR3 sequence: CSASLLQETQYF. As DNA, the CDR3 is TGCAGTGCTAGTCTTTTACAAGAGACCCAGTACTTC.

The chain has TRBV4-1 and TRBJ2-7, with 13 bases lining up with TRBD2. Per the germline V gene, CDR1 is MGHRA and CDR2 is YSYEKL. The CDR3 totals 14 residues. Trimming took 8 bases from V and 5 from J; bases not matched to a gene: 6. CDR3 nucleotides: TGCGCCAGCCGCCGACTAGCGGGAGGCCACGAGCAGTACTTC. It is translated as CASRRLAGGHEQYF.

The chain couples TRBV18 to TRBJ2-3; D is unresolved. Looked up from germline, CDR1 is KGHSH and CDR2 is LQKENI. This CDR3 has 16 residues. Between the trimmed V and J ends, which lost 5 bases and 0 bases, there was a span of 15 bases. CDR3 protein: CASSSSTLPSTDTQYF. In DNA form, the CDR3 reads TGTGCCAGCTCATCTTCGACTTTACCTAGCACAGATACGCAGTATTTT.

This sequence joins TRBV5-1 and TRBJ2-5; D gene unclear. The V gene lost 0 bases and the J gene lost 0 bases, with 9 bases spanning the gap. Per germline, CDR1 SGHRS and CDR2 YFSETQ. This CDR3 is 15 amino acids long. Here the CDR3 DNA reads TGCGCCAGCAGCTTGGTCTATGCGTACCAAGAGACCCAGTACTTC. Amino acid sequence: CASSLVYAYQETQYF.

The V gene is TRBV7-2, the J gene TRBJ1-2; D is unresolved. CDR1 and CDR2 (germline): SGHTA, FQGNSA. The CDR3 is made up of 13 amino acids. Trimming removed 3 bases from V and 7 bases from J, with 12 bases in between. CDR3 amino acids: CASSFGATSGYTF. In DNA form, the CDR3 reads TGTGCCAGCAGCTTTGGTGCGACTAGTGGCTACACCTTC. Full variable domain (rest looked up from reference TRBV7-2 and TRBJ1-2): GAGVSQSPSNKVTEKGKDVELRCDPISGHTALYWYRQSLGQGLEFLIYFQGNSAPDKSGLPSDRFSAERTGGSVSTLTIQRTQQEDSAVYLCASSFGATSGYTFGSGTRLTVV.

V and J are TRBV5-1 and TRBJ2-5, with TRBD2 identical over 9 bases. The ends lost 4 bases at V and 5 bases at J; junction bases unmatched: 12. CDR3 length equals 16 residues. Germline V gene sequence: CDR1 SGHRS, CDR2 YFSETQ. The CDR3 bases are TGCGCCAGCAGCCCCCCGGGAGCGGGAGGCGAGGAGACCCAGTACTTC. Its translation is CASSPPGAGGEETQYF.

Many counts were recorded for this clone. DNA of the CDR3: TGCGCCAGCAGAAAAGGGGGGGGAGGGCTGAACACTGAAGCTTTCTTT. This gives the protein CASRKGGGGLNTEAFF. The V gene is TRBV4-1, the J gene TRBJ1-1; perhaps TRBD1 as D (6 bases). V lost 6 bases, J lost 0 bases, and 17 bases lay in between. Germline V gives CDR1 MGHRA, CDR2 YSYEKL. CDR3 length: 16 amino acids.

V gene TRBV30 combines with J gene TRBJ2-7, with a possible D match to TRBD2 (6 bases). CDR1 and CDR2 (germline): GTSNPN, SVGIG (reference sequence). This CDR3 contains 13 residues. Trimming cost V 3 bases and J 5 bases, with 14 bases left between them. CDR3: CAWSAQEGDEQYF. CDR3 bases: TGTGCCTGGAGCGCCCAGGAGGGCGACGAGCAGTACTTC.

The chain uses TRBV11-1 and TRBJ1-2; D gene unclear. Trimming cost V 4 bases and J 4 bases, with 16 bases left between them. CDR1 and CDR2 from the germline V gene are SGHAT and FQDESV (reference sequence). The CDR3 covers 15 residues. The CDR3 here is CASSSRGGSPYGYTF. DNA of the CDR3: TGTGCCAGCAGCTCCCGGGGAGGATCTCCCTATGGCTACACCTTC.

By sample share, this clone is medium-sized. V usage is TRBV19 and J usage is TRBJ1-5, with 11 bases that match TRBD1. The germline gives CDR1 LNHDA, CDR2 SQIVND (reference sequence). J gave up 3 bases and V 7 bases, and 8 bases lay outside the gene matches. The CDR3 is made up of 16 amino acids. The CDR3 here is CASTGTGGTNNQPQHF. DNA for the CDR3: TGTGCCAGTACCGGGACAGGGGGAACGAACAATCAGCCCCAGCATTTT.

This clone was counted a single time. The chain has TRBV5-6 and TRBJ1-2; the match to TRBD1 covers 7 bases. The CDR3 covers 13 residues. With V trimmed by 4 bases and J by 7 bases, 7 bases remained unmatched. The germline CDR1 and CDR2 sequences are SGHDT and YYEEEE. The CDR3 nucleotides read TGTGCCAGCAGCGTGACAGGGTCGGGTGGCTACACCTTC. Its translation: CASSVTGSGGYTF.

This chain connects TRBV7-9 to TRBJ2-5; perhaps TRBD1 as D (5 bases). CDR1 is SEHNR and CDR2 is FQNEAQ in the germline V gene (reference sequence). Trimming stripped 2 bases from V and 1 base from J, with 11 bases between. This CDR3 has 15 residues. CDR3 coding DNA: TGTGCCAGCAGCTTATATAGGGGTAGCCAAGAGACCCAGTACTTC. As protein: CASSLYRGSQETQYF.

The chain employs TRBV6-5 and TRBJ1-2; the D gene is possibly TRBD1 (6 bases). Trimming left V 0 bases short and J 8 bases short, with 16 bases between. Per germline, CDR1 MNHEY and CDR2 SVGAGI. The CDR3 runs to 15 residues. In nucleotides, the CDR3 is TGTGCCAGCAGTTACTCGATCCAGGGGAGGGGCGGCTACACCTTC. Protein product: CASSYSIQGRGGYTF.